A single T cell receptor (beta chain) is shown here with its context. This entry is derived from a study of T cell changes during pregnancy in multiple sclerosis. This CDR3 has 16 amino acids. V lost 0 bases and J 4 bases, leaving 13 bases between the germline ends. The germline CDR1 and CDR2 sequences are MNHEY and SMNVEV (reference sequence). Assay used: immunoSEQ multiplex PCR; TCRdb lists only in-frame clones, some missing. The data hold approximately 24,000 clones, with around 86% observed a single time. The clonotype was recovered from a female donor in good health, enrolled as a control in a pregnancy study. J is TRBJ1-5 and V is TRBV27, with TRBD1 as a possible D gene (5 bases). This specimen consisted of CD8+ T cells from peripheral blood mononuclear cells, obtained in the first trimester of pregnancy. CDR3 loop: CASSLSGPKGNQPQHF. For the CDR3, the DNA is TGTGCCAGCAGTTTATCGGGGCCCAAAGGTAATCAGCCCCAGCATTTT.